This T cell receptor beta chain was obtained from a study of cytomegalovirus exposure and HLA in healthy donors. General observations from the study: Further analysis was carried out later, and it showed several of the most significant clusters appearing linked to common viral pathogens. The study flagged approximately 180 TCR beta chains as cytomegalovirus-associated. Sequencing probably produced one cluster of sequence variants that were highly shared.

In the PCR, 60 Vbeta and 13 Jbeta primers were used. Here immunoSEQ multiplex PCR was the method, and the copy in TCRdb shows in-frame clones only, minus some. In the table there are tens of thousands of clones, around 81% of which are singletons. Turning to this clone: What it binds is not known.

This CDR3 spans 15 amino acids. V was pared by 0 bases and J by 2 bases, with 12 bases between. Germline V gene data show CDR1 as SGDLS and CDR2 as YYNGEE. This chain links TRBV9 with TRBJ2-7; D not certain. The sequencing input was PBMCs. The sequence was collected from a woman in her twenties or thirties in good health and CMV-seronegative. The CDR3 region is CASSVGVLITYEQYF. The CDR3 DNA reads TGTGCCAGCAGCGTAGGTGTTCTAATAACCTACGAGCAGTACTTC.